The rows below give T cell receptor beta chains drawn from one sample of a study of T cells in Graves' hyperthyroidism and ophthalmopathy. TCRdb processed the multiplex PCR reads anew with MiXCR; each CDR3 protein has one entry. The data hold approximately 700,000 distinct CDR3 sequences, with roughly 15% observed a single time. Sequenced material: blood. These receptors were taken from a man aged 18 to 35 with Graves' hyperthyroidism. Both conserved end residues are part of each CDR3. The D gene is left open where the match is weak. Some rows have no size entry. The others give once, few or many, or a class for an expanded clone.

D,J,size,V,DNA,CDR3
TRBD2,TRBJ2-1,few,TRBV5-4,TGTGCCAGCAGCTTGGGGACTAGCGGGACAGGGGTCAATGAGCAGTTCTTC,CASSLGTSGTGVNEQFF
-,TRBJ2-2,-,TRBV3-1,TGTGCCAGCAGCCAAGACGGGGGTGGGCGTCACGCGAACACCGGGGAGCTGTTTTTT,CASSQDGGGRHANTGELFF
-,TRBJ1-1,many,TRBV12-3/TRBV12-4,TGTGCCAGCACTACCCGACACAGTCAGACTGAAGCTTTCTTT,CASTTRHSQTEAFF
TRBD1,TRBJ2-1,many,TRBV2,TGTGCCAGCAGGGCGGACAGGGGCACCTACAATGAGCAGTTCTTC,CASRADRGTYNEQFF
-,TRBJ2-7,many,TRBV4-1,TGCGCCAGCAGCCAAGATCTTCCAGGACAGCGACCCTACGAGCAGTACTTC,CASSQDLPGQRPYEQYF
TRBD1,TRBJ1-4,-,TRBV12-3/TRBV12-4,TGTGCCAGCAGCGATCCATACAGGGGTCGAAGCGAAAAACTGTTTTTT,CASSDPYRGRSEKLFF
-,TRBJ2-3,many,TRBV7-8,TGTGCCAGCAGCTTAGCCAGCGGCAAAGATACGCAGTATTTT,CASSLASGKDTQYF
-,TRBJ2-3,-,TRBV7-3,TGTGCCAGCAGCTCCTACTCGGAAGATACGCAGTATTTT,CASSSYSEDTQYF
-,TRBJ1-6,few,TRBV27,TGTGCCAGCAGTTTACGGGCAGGGCTAGGTTCACCCCTCCACTTT,CASSLRAGLGSPLHF
-,TRBJ1-2,many,TRBV20-1,TGCAGTGCTCCCCGGGAAGATGGCTACACCTTC,CSAPREDGYTF
TRBD2,TRBJ2-1,-,TRBV28,TGTGCCAGCAGTTTGCTAGCGGGAGTTTATGAGCAGTTCTTC,CASSLLAGVYEQFF
TRBD2,TRBJ2-1,-,TRBV28,TGTGCCAGCAGGTTAGCGGGAGGGCCTTTTGAGCAGTTCTTC,CASRLAGGPFEQFF
TRBD2,TRBJ2-5,-,TRBV7-9,TGTGCCAGCAGCCCGGCTCGACTAGCGGGAGGGCCGAAGACCCAGTACTTC,CASSPARLAGGPKTQYF
TRBD2,TRBJ2-3,many,TRBV5-1,TGCGCCAGCAGCCTCTCTAGCGGGTTCACAGATACGCAGTATTTT,CASSLSSGFTDTQYF
-,TRBJ2-7,few,TRBV18,TGTGCCAGCTCACCACCTTCGGGTTTCGGCGACGAGCAGTACTTC,CASSPPSGFGDEQYF
TRBD1,TRBJ2-4,-,TRBV19,TGTGCCAGTAGTATGGCACAGGGGGTTCTAGCCAAAAACATTCAGTACTTC,CASSMAQGVLAKNIQYF
-,TRBJ2-3,many,TRBV7-8,TGTGCCAGCAGCCTGGAGACTCGGATCACAGATACGCAGTATTTT,CASSLETRITDTQYF
-,TRBJ2-5,many,TRBV19,TGTGCCAGTAGTATAGGTCTGGTGGAGACCCAGTACTTC,CASSIGLVETQYF
-,TRBJ1-1,-,TRBV12-3/TRBV12-4,TGTGCCAGCAGTTTAGGGGCAGGGTCGGGGGCTTTCTTT,CASSLGAGSGAFF
TRBD2,TRBJ2-1,many,TRBV28,TGTGCCAGCAGGACTAGCGGGAGCCCTCTGGTGAATGAGCAGTTCTTC,CASRTSGSPLVNEQFF
-,TRBJ1-6,-,TRBV30,TGTGCCTGGATCGGTCAACCAAATTCACCCCTCCACTTT,CAWIGQPNSPLHF
-,TRBJ2-2,many,TRBV28,TGTGCCAGCAGTTTTGGAGGCTTGCACACCGGGGAGCTGTTTTTT,CASSFGGLHTGELFF